A single sample is the source of the 6 T cell receptor beta chains below, sequenced in a study of T-cell reconstitution after alpha-beta-depleted transplantation in children. Unique molecular identifiers were used in preparing the TCRbeta library. TCRdb redid the calling of the PCR reads with MiXCR, one entry per CDR3 protein. The sample has 380,000 or so distinct CDR3 sequences; about an eighth are singletons. Specimen: PBMCs, collected from the stem cell graft. The receptors originated from a human donor who donated a stem cell graft to a child with Fanconi anemia.

This clonotype came up a few times. The chain uses TRBV7-2 and TRBJ1-1; D is uncertain. The V and J ends lost 1 base and 6 bases respectively, with 9 bases between them. The V gene's germline CDR1 is SGHTA and CDR2 FQGNSA. The CDR3 has 13 amino acids. The CDR3, as DNA: TGTGCCAGCAGCTTAGAAGCACACGCTGAAGCTTTCTTT. This sequence encodes CASSLEAHAEAFF.

This clonotype appeared a few times. This chain links TRBV6-2 or TRBV6-3 with TRBJ1-5; TRBD1 agrees at 7 bases. The CDR3 totals 14 residues. The V gene's germline CDR1 is MNHEY and CDR2 SVGEGT. V shed 6 bases and J 4 bases; nucleotides not matched to a gene: 6. CDR3 loop: CASRPGGANQPQHF. As DNA, the CDR3 is TGTGCCAGCAGGCCAGGGGGGGCAAATCAGCCCCAGCATTTT.

This clonotype was seen at least ten times. This chain joins TRBV20-1 and TRBJ1-6; TRBD1 might be the D (5 bases). The CDR3 is 13 amino acids. Trimming stripped 3 bases from V and 8 bases from J, with 11 bases between. CDR1 and CDR2 from the germline V gene are DFQATT and SNEGSKA (reference sequence). Written as DNA, the CDR3 is TGCAGTGCTAGCGCCTCACAGGATTCACCCCTCCACTTT. Amino acids: CSASASQDSPLHF.

V gene TRBV2 combines with J gene TRBJ2-3; 9 bases are a match to TRBD2. Germline CDR1 reads SNHLY; CDR2 reads FYNNEI. V was clipped by 4 bases and J by 4 bases; unmatched bases: 0. This CDR3 is 13 amino acids long. The CDR3, as DNA: TGTGCCAGCAGTGGCGGGGGGGCAGATACGCAGTATTTT. Translation gives CASSGGGADTQYF. The variable domain in full, with the rest retrieved from reference TRBV2 and TRBJ2-3, is EPEVTQTPSHQVTQMGQEVILRCVPISNHLYFYWYRQILGQKVEFLVSFYNNEISEKSEIFDDQFSVERPDGSNFTLKIRSTKLEDSAMYFCASSGGGADTQYFGPGTRLTVL.

The chain uses TRBV4-3 and TRBJ2-2; 8 nucleotides line up with TRBD2. From germline, CDR1 is LGHNA and CDR2 YSLEER. The CDR3 has 16 residues. V shed 1 base, J shed 0 bases, and the junction held 1 base outside the gene matches. CDR3 in amino acids: CASSQAAGANTGELFF. The CDR3 DNA is TGCGCCAGCAGCCAAGCAGCGGGGGCGAACACCGGGGAGCTGTTTTTT.

Many counts were recorded for this clonotype. The chain is built from TRBV5-1 and TRBJ2-3; 9 bases fit TRBD2. Germline values: CDR1 SGHRS, CDR2 YFSETQ. V was clipped by 4 bases and J by 4 bases; unmatched bases: 13. The CDR3 extends over 17 amino acids. For the CDR3, the DNA is TGCGCCAGCAGCACCGGGACTAGCTACCAGCTCGCAGATACGCAGTATTTT. Its protein product is CASSTGTSYQLADTQYF.